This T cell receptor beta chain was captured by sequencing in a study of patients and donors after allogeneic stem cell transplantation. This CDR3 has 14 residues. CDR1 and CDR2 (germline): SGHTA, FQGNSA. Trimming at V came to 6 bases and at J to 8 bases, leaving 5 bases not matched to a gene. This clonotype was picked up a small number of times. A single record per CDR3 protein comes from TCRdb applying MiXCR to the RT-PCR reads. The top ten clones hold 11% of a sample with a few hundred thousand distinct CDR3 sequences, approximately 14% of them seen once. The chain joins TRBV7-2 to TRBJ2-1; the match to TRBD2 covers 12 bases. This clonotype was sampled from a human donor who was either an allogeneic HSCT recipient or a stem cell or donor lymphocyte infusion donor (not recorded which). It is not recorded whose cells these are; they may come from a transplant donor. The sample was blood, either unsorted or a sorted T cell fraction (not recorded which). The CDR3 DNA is TGTGCCAGCAGTACTAGCGGGGGGAGGTATGAGCAGTTCTTC. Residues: CASSTSGGRYEQFF.